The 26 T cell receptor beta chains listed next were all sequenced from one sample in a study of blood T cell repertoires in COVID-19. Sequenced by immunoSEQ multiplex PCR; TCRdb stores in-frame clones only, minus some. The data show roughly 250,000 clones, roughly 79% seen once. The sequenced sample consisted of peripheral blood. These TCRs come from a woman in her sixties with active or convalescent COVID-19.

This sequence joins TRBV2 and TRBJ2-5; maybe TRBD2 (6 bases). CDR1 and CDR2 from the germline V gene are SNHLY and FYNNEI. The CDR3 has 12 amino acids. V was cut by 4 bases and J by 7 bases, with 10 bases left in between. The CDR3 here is CASSGLGGTQYF. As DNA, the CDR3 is TGTGCCAGCAGTGGTCTCGGGGGGACCCAGTACTTC.

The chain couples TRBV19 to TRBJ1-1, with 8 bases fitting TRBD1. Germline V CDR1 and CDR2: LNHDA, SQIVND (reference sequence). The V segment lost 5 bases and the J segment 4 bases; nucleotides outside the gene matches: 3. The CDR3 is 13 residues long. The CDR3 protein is CASSYTGGTEAFF. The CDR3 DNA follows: TGTGCCAGTAGTTATACAGGGGGCACTGAAGCTTTCTTT. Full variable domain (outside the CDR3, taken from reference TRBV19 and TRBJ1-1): DGGITQSPKYLFRKEGQNVTLSCEQNLNHDAMYWYRQDPGQGLRLIYYSQIVNDFQKGDIAEGYSVSREKKESFPLTVTSAQKNPTAFYLCASSYTGGTEAFFGQGTRLTVV.

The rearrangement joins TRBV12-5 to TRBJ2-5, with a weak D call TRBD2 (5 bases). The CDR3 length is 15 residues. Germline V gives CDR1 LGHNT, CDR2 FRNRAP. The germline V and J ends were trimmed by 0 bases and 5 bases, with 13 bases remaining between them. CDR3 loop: CASGLVPFRGETQYF. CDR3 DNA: TGTGCTAGTGGTTTGGTACCGTTCCGAGGGGAGACCCAGTACTTC.

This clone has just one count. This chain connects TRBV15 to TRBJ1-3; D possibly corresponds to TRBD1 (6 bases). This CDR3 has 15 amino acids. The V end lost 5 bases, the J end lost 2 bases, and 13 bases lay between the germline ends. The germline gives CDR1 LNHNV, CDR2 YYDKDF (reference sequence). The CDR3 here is CATSRDNRAGNTIYF. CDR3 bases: TGTGCCACCAGCCGTGATAACAGGGCTGGAAACACCATATATTTT.

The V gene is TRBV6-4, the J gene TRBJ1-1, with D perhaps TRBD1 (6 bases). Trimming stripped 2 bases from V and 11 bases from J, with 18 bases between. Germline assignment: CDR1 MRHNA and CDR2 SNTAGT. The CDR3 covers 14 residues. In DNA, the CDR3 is TGTGCCAGCAGTGACGCAGGGGAAGCTGAAGGGGCTTTCTTT. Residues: CASSDAGEAEGAFF.

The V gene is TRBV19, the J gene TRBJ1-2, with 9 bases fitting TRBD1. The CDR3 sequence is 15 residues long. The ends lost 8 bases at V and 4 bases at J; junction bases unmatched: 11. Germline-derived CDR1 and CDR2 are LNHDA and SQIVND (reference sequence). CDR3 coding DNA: TGTGCCAGTGCCTGGACAGGGGAAGGTGGCTATGGCTACACCTTC. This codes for CASAWTGEGGYGYTF.

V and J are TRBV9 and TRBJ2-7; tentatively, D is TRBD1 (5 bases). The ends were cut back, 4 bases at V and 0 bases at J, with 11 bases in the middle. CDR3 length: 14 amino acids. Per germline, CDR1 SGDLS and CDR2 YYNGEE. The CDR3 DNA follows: TGTGCCAGCAGCAAGCGACAGAGCTCCTACGAGCAGTACTTC. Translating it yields CASSKRQSSYEQYF. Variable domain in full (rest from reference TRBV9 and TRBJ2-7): DSGVTQTPKHLITATGQRVTLRCSPRSGDLSVYWYQQSLDQGLQFLIQYYNGEERAKGNILERFSAQQFPDLHSELNLSSLELGDSALYFCASSKRQSSYEQYFGPGTRLTVT.

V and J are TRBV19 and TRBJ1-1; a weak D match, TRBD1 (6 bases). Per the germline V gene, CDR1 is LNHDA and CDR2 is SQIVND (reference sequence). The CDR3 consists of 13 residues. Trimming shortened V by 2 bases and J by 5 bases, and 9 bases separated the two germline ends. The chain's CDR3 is CASSINRETEAFF. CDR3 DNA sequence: TGTGCCAGTAGTATAAACAGGGAGACTGAAGCTTTCTTT.

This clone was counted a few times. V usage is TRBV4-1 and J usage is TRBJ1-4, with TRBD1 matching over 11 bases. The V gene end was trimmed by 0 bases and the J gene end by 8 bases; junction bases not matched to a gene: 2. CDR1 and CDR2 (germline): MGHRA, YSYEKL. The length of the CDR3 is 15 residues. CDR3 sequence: CASSQEGTGGEKLFF. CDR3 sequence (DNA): TGCGCCAGCAGCCAAGAGGGGACAGGGGGGGAAAAACTGTTTTTT.

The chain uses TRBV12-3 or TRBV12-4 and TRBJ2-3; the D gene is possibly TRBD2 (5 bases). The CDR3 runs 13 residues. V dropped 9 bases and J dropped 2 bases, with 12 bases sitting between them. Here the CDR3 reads CASHRDYTDTQYF. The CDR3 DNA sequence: TGTGCCAGTCACAGAGACTACACAGATACGCAGTATTTT.

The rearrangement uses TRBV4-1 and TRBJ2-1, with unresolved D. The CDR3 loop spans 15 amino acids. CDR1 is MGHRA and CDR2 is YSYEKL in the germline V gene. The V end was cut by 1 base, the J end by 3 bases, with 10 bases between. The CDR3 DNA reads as TGCGCCAGCAGCCAAGGGCAGACTGACTACAATGAGCAGTTCTTC. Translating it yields CASSQGQTDYNEQFF.

Here the CDR3 reads CASSLVGGGLGRDNEQFF. CDR3 bases: TGTGCCAGCAGCTTAGTAGGAGGGGGACTAGGACGAGACAATGAGCAGTTCTTC. The chain recombines TRBV7-2 with TRBJ2-1; TRBD2 matches 8 bases. The germline V gene encodes CDR1 SGHTA and CDR2 FQGNSA. The CDR3 covers 18 residues. The V gene end was trimmed by 1 base and the J gene end by 5 bases; junction bases not matched to a gene: 13. The whole variable domain, remainder taken from reference TRBV7-2 and TRBJ2-1, is GAGVSQSPSNKVTEKGKDVELRCDPISGHTALYWYRQSLGQGLEFLIYFQGNSAPDKSGLPSDRFSAERTGGSVSTLTIQRTQQEDSAVYLCASSLVGGGLGRDNEQFFGPGTRLTVL.

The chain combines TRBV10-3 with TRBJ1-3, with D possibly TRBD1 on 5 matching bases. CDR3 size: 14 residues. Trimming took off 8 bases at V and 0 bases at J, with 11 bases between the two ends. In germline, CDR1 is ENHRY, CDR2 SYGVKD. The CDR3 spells CAIRTDTSGNTIYF. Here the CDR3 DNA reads TGTGCCATCCGCACGGACACCTCTGGAAACACCATATATTTT.

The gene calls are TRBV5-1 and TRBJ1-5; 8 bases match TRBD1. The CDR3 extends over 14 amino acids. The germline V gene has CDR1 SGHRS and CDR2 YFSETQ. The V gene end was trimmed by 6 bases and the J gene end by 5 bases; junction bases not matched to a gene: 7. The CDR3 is CASTTGEGDQPQHF. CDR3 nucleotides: TGCGCCAGCACGACAGGGGAAGGCGATCAGCCCCAGCATTTT.

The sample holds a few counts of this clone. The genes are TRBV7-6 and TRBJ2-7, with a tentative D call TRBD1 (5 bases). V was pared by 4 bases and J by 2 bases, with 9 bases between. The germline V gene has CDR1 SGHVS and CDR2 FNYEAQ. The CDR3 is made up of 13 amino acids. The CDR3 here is CASSSADTYEQYF. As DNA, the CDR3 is TGTGCCAGCAGCTCCGCGGACACCTACGAGCAGTACTTC.

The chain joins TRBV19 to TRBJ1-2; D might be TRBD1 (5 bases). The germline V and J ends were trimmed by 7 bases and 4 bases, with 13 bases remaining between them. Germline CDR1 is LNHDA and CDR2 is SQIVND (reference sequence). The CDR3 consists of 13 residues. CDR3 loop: CASTGGAVYGYTF. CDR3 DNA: TGTGCCAGTACCGGCGGGGCAGTCTATGGCTACACCTTC.

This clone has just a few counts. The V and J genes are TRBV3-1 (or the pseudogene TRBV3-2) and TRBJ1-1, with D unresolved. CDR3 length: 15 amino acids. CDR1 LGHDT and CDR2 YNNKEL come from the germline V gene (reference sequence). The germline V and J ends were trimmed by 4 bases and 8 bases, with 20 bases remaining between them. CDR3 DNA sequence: TGTGCCAGCAGCCCACTTAGAGGGCTCCCCTTCGAAGCTTTCTTT. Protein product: CASSPLRGLPFEAFF.

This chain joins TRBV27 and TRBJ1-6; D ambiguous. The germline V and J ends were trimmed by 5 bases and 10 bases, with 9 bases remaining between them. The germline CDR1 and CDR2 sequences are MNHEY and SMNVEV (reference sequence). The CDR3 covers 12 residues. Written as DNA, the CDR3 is TGTGCCAGCAGTGCCCACTCATCACCCCTCCACTTT. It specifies CASSAHSSPLHF.

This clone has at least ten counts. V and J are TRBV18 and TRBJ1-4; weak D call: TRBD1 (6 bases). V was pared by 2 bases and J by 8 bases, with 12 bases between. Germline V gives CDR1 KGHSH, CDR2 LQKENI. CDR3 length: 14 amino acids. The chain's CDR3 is CASSPGGFREKLFF. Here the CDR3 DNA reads TGTGCCAGCTCACCAGGGGGCTTCAGGGAAAAACTGTTTTTT.

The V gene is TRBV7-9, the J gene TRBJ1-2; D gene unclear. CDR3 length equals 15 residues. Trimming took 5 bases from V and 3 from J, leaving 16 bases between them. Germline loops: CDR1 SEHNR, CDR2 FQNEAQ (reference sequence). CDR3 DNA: TGTGCCAGCAGCGTAGACACCCACCCTGACTATGGCTACACCTTC. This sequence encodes CASSVDTHPDYGYTF.

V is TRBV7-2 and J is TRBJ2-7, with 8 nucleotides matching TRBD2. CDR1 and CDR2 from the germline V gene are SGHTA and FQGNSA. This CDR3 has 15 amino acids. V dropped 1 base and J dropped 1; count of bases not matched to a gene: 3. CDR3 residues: CASSLEAGGSYEQYF. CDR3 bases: TGTGCCAGCAGCTTAGAGGCGGGGGGATCCTACGAGCAGTACTTC.

The CDR3 bases are TGTGCCAGCAGTGTAGCGGGGGGGCCCCCCGGGGAGCTGTTTTTT. Translating gives CASSVAGGPPGELFF. This chain joins TRBV6-1 and TRBJ2-2; 11 nucleotides match TRBD2. The junction had 4 bases not matched to a gene; V was cut back by 4 bases and J by 6 bases. This CDR3 has 15 amino acids. Germline lookup yields CDR1 MNHNS and CDR2 SASEGT.

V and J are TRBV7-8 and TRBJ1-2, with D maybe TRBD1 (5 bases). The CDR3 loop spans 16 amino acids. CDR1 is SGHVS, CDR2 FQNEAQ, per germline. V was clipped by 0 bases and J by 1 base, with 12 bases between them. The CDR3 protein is CASSLAGGVLNYGYTF. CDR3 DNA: TGTGCCAGCAGCTTAGCTGGGGGGGTTCTTAACTATGGCTACACCTTC.

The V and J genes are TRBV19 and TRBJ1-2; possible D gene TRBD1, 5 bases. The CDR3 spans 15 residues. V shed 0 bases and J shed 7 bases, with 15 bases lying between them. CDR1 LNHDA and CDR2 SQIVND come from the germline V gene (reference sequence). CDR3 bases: TGTGCCAGTAGTATAGACTGGGGCGCGGCGTCTGGCTACACCTTC. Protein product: CASSIDWGAASGYTF.

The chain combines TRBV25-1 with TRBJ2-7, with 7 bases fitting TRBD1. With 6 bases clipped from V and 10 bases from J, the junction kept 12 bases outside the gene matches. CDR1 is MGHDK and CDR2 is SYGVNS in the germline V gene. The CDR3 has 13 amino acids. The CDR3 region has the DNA TGTGCCAGCAGCTTCCACCGGGACAGCAAACAGTACTTC. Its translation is CASSFHRDSKQYF.

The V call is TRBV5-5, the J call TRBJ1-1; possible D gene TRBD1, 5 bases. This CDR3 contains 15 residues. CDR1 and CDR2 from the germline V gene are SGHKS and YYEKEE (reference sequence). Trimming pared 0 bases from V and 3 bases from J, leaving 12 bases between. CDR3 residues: CASSLEGSGHTEAFF. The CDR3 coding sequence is TGTGCCAGCAGCTTGGAGGGGAGCGGGCACACTGAAGCTTTCTTT.